This passage covers 6 T cell receptor beta chains from one sample sequenced in a study of blood T cell repertoires in COVID-19. Profiled with immunoSEQ multiplex PCR; TCRdb holds only in-frame clones, not every one. The sample holds 60,000 to 75,000 clones, more than 60% seen once. Material: peripheral blood. The receptors derive from a woman aged 45-65 years with acute or convalescent COVID-19.

The chain carries TRBV7-2 and TRBJ1-6, with no clear D. V was cut by 3 bases and J by 8 bases, with 8 bases left in between. The V gene's germline CDR1 is SGHTA and CDR2 FQGNSA. This CDR3 is 13 amino acids long. The CDR3 DNA reads TGTGCCAGCAGCTTGCCCACATATTCACCCCTCCACTTT. The encoded protein is CASSLPTYSPLHF. Full variable domain (missing parts from reference TRBV7-2 and TRBJ1-6): GAGVSQSPSNKVTEKGKDVELRCDPISGHTALYWYRQSLGQGLEFLIYFQGNSAPDKSGLPSDRFSAERTGGSVSTLTIQRTQQEDSAVYLCASSLPTYSPLHFGNGTRLTVT.

CDR3 protein: CASSIWTGASKETQYF. The CDR3 DNA follows: TGCGCCAGCAGCATATGGACAGGGGCCTCAAAGGAGACCCAGTACTTC. V usage is TRBV5-1 and J usage is TRBJ2-5; TRBD1 aligns across 9 bases. This CDR3 region has 16 residues. Losses at the gene ends were 4 bases for V and 5 bases for J; bases not matched to a gene: 12. Per germline, CDR1 SGHRS and CDR2 YFSETQ.

V is TRBV4-3 and J is TRBJ1-2; no reliable D call. The CDR3 has 15 amino acids. V was clipped by 1 base and J by 2 bases, with 11 bases between them. CDR1 is LGHNA and CDR2 is YSLEER in the germline V gene. The CDR3 sequence: CASSQVVTVNYGYTF. CDR3 DNA sequence: TGCGCCAGCAGCCAAGTTGTAACGGTCAACTATGGCTACACCTTC.

The sample holds a few counts of this clone. V gene TRBV5-1 combines with J gene TRBJ2-7; TRBD1 matches 9 bases. V shed 3 bases, J shed 6 bases, and the junction held 7 bases outside the gene matches. The V gene's germline CDR1 is SGHRS and CDR2 YFSETQ. The CDR3 length is 14 residues. The CDR3 protein is CASSSGQGGGEQYF. CDR3 DNA sequence: TGCGCCAGCAGCTCGGGACAGGGAGGTGGCGAGCAGTACTTC.

This chain joins TRBV9 and TRBJ2-2; a weak D match, TRBD1 (5 bases). CDR1 and CDR2 (germline): SGDLS, YYNGEE. V lost 0 bases and J lost 7, with 19 bases in between. The CDR3 covers 17 residues. The CDR3 DNA follows: TGTGCCAGCAGCGTAGAGTACATGGGGCGCGGTAACGGGGAGCTGTTTTTT. It yields the protein CASSVEYMGRGNGELFF. Looking up the rest from reference TRBV9 and TRBJ2-2 gives the full variable domain: DSGVTQTPKHLITATGQRVTLRCSPRSGDLSVYWYQQSLDQGLQFLIQYYNGEERAKGNILERFSAQQFPDLHSELNLSSLELGDSALYFCASSVEYMGRGNGELFFGEGSRLTVL.

A remark on this clone: A much larger clone differs by one base, so this may be a read error. The V and J genes are TRBV5-4 and TRBJ2-3, with unresolved D. This CDR3 has 15 amino acids. The germline V gene encodes CDR1 SGHNT and CDR2 YYREEE (reference sequence). In nucleotides, the CDR3 is TGTGCCAGCAACTTGGCCTTGTTTCCCACAGATACGCAGTATTTT. It translates to CASNLALFPTDTQYF.